The entry that follows covers one T cell receptor (beta chain) sequence. Authors' data handling: Amplification of reference gene primers provided the estimated nucleated cell counts. Some clones are missing from TCRdb's copy, which holds only in-frame ones; the method was immunoSEQ multiplex PCR. Clone size and the V and J calls come from that table; the DNA yielded D and trimming. The table lists roughly 66,000 clones, about 86% of them singletons, with 4.5% in the top ten. The sample originates from a study of blood T cell repertoires in COVID-19. CDR3 length: 13 amino acids. From germline, CDR1 is GTSNPN and CDR2 SVGIG (reference sequence). V gave up 3 bases and J gave up 4 bases, with 10 bases separating them.

V and J are TRBV30 and TRBJ1-3, with D unclear. The receptor's source is a woman aged 55-69 years with acute or convalescent COVID-19. Sequencing was done on a sample of peripheral blood. In nucleotides, the CDR3 is TGTGCCTGGAGCCCGGGGTCAGGAAACACCATATATTTT. Amino acid sequence: CAWSPGSGNTIYF.